These 24 T cell receptor beta chains were all obtained from the same sample, sequenced in a study of beta chain features in type 1 diabetes. Findings and limits, study-wide: Moderate but significant shortening of TCRB CDR3s was recorded in all four CD4+ subsets from Type 1 diabetes patients.

Which antigens these TCRs recognize remains unknown. Sequenced material consisted of expressed TCRB transcripts (all of the isolated RNA was reverse transcribed). Here immunoSEQ multiplex PCR was the method, and the copy in TCRdb shows in-frame clones only, minus some. This sample carries about 23,000 clones, under 75% of them seen once, and the ten largest clones take less than 4.5%. Sequences were obtained from Tregs from blood. The receptors originated from a man between 18 and 29 years old with type 1 diabetes.

V usage is TRBV15 and J usage is TRBJ2-3; D is unclear. This CDR3 is 14 amino acids long. The V gene's germline CDR1 is LNHNV and CDR2 YYDKDF (reference sequence). The germline V and J ends were trimmed by 1 base and 8 bases, with 13 bases remaining between them. CDR3 coding DNA: TGTGCCACCAGCAGAGTTGTTCTAACTGGTACGCAGTATTTT. Its translation is CATSRVVLTGTQYF.

This chain connects TRBV19 to TRBJ2-2, with 10 nucleotides matching TRBD1. The CDR3 extends over 16 amino acids. V dropped 7 bases and J dropped 7; count of bases not matched to a gene: 12. The germline V gene has CDR1 LNHDA and CDR2 SQIVND (reference sequence). The CDR3 nucleotides are TGTGCCAGTACCCGACAGGGGGCGCGAATGGGCGGGGAGCTGTTTTTT. Its translation is CASTRQGARMGGELFF.

The chain uses TRBV5-1 and TRBJ2-5, with D unresolved. This CDR3 region has 15 residues. V lost 2 bases, J lost 5 bases, and 16 bases lay in between. The germline gives CDR1 SGHRS, CDR2 YFSETQ. The CDR3 sequence: CASSLGTIGKETQYF. The CDR3 region has the DNA TGCGCCAGCAGCTTAGGAACTATCGGCAAGGAGACCCAGTACTTC.

V is TRBV6-1 and J is TRBJ2-7; unclear D gene. Germline CDR1 and CDR2: MNHNS and SASEGT. This CDR3 region has 14 residues. V lost 1 base and J lost 1, with 8 bases in between. The CDR3 protein is CASSEVRGSYEQYF. The CDR3 region has the DNA TGTGCCAGCAGTGAAGTCCGAGGTTCCTACGAGCAGTACTTC.

V gene TRBV19 combines with J gene TRBJ1-5, with TRBD1 matching 8 bases. V dropped 8 bases and J dropped 0; count of bases not matched to a gene: 12. Germline lookup yields CDR1 LNHDA and CDR2 SQIVND (reference sequence). This CDR3 is 17 amino acids long. Written as DNA, the CDR3 is TGTGCCAGTGGCCCGGGACAGGCGGGGTATAGCAATCAGCCCCAGCATTTT. Translating gives CASGPGQAGYSNQPQHF.

This sequence joins TRBV6-5 and TRBJ1-5, with D perhaps matching TRBD1 (5 bases). V gave up 10 bases and J gave up 1 base, with 14 bases separating them. The V gene's germline CDR1 is MNHEY and CDR2 SVGAGI. The CDR3 is made up of 14 amino acids. The CDR3 protein is CATEAGVSNQPQHF. The CDR3 nucleotides are TGTGCCACCGAGGCGGGGGTGAGCAATCAGCCCCAGCATTTT.

Only a few counts were recorded for this clone. V usage is TRBV18 and J usage is TRBJ2-3; D ambiguous. Germline CDR1 and CDR2: KGHSH and LQKENI. CDR3 length: 12 amino acids. The V and J ends lost 1 base and 5 bases respectively, with 4 bases between them. The CDR3 is CASSPLVDTQYF. CDR3 sequence (DNA): TGTGCCAGCTCACCACTCGTAGATACGCAGTATTTT.

The gene calls are TRBV29-1 and TRBJ1-3; D unclear. The V gene lost 7 bases and the J gene lost 9 bases, with 19 bases spanning the gap. Germline V lookup: CDR1 SQVTM, CDR2 ANQGSEA. The CDR3 has 13 residues. The CDR3 loop reads CSATEDYSTTIYF. CDR3 DNA sequence: TGCAGCGCCACTGAGGACTATTCGACCACCATATATTTT.

This clone was seen only once. The chain uses TRBV9 and TRBJ2-2; TRBD2 agrees at 15 bases. Germline V gene data show CDR1 as SGDLS and CDR2 as YYNGEE. CDR3 length: 18 amino acids. The V and J ends lost 2 bases and 1 base, in that order; junction bases with no gene match: 3. This chain's CDR3 is CASSVGGLAGGNTGELFF. The CDR3 DNA reads as TGTGCCAGCAGCGTCGGGGGACTAGCGGGGGGGAACACCGGGGAGCTGTTTTTT.

This clone was counted only a few times. This rearrangement joins TRBV23-1 to TRBJ2-7; 7 nucleotides align to TRBD2. TRBV23-1 is recorded as an ORF, its role being uncertain. The length of the CDR3 is 16 residues. J was trimmed by 2 bases and V by 2 bases; bases with no gene match: 9. The CDR3 reads CASSQERDPFAYEQYF. The CDR3, as DNA: TGCGCCAGCAGTCAAGAGCGGGACCCCTTTGCCTACGAGCAGTACTTC.

This clone has a handful of counts. V is TRBV5-6 and J is TRBJ2-5, with 7 nucleotides matching TRBD2. CDR1 is SGHDT and CDR2 is YYEEEE in the germline V gene. The CDR3 is made up of 15 amino acids. J lost 5 bases, V lost 4 bases, and 11 bases had no gene match. CDR3 protein: CASSRTLAGGETQYF. The CDR3 DNA sequence: TGTGCCAGCAGCCGGACCTTAGCGGGTGGGGAGACCCAGTACTTC.

V usage is TRBV2 and J usage is TRBJ2-1; 9 bases fit TRBD2. Unmatched junction bases numbered 3, after V lost 6 bases and J lost 3 bases. CDR1 and CDR2 from the germline V gene are SNHLY and FYNNEI. This CDR3 has 14 residues. CDR3 protein: CASRTSGDYNEQFF. CDR3 sequence (DNA): TGTGCCAGCAGGACTAGCGGAGACTACAATGAGCAGTTCTTC. The variable domain in full, with the rest retrieved from reference TRBV2 and TRBJ2-1, is EPEVTQTPSHQVTQMGQEVILRCVPISNHLYFYWYRQILGQKVEFLVSFYNNEISEKSEIFDDQFSVERPDGSNFTLKIRSTKLEDSAMYFCASRTSGDYNEQFFGPGTRLTVL.

V usage is TRBV5-1 and J usage is TRBJ2-1; 12 nucleotides agree with TRBD2. The J segment lost 8 bases and the V segment lost 3 bases, leaving 6 bases of the junction unmatched. The CDR3 has 15 residues. Germline-derived CDR1 and CDR2 are SGHRS and YFSETQ. CDR3 nucleotides: TGCGCCAGCAGCTCTAGCGGGAGGGCTATCGATGAGCAGTTCTTC. Translated, it gives CASSSSGRAIDEQFF.

In regard to this clone: The junction differs from germline at one of its ends, possibly a read error. The CDR3 protein is CATSRDTTSTHTQYF. In DNA, the CDR3 is TGTGCCACCAGCAGAGATACCACTAGCACACATACGCAGTATTTT. J is TRBJ2-3 and V is TRBV15, with TRBD2 as a possible D gene (6 bases). The CDR3 loop spans 15 amino acids. Germline V CDR1 and CDR2: LNHNV, YYDKDF (reference sequence).

The V gene is TRBV28, the J gene TRBJ1-6; a weak D match, TRBD1 (5 bases). Germline values: CDR1 MDHEN, CDR2 SYDVKM. The CDR3 spans 13 residues. V gave up 2 bases and J gave up 8 bases, with 7 bases separating them. In DNA form, the CDR3 reads TGTGCCAGCAGTTTACCGGGGGATTCACCCCTCCACTTT. Translating it yields CASSLPGDSPLHF. The full variable domain, its missing parts supplied by reference TRBV28 and TRBJ1-6, is DVKVTQSSRYLVKRTGEKVFLECVQDMDHENMFWYRQDPGLGLRLIYFSYDVKMKEKGDIPEGYSVSREKKERFSLILESASTNQTSMYLCASSLPGDSPLHFGNGTRLTVT.

The V call is TRBV5-1, the J call TRBJ2-7, with D possibly matching TRBD1 (6 bases). This CDR3 region has 14 residues. CDR1 and CDR2 from the germline V gene are SGHRS and YFSETQ. Trimming shortened V by 4 bases and J by 3 bases, and 14 bases separated the two germline ends. In nucleotides, the CDR3 is TGCGCCAGCAGCCCGGGGACACCGTTCTACGAGCAGTACTTC. As protein: CASSPGTPFYEQYF.

In its sample, this clone was seen a few times. The chain couples TRBV7-9 to TRBJ2-3; maybe TRBD1 (5 bases). The CDR3 loop spans 15 amino acids. V gave up 2 bases and J gave up 6 bases, with 15 bases separating them. The V gene's germline CDR1 is SEHNR and CDR2 FQNEAQ (reference sequence). The CDR3, as DNA: TGTGCCAGCAGCTTAAGGCCAGGGTATAAGGATACGCAGTATTTT. Translating gives CASSLRPGYKDTQYF.

This clone has just a few counts. The chain combines TRBV7-2 with TRBJ2-7; 8 bases are shared with TRBD1. CDR1 SGHTA and CDR2 FQGNSA come from the germline V gene. This CDR3 spans 14 amino acids. V gave up 3 bases and J gave up 4 bases; unmatched junction bases: 5. CDR3 in DNA: TGTGCCAGCAGCTTGAGACAGGGGCCATACGAGCAGTACTTC. Its translation: CASSLRQGPYEQYF.

The rearrangement links TRBV7-9 to TRBJ2-1; D gene uncertain. The V end was cut by 2 bases, the J end by 10 bases, with 3 bases between. Germline CDR1 is SEHNR and CDR2 is FQNEAQ (reference sequence). This CDR3 comprises 10 residues. In DNA form, the CDR3 reads TGTGCCAGCAGCTTAAGCGAGCAGTTCTTC. Translating gives CASSLSEQFF.

The chain combines TRBV5-5 with TRBJ2-3; a possible D gene is TRBD2 (7 bases). Germline values: CDR1 SGHKS, CDR2 YYEKEE (reference sequence). There are 17 residues in the CDR3. V lost 4 bases and J lost 2, with 20 bases in between. CDR3 sequence reads: CASSGITGRGNTDTQYF. CDR3 sequence (DNA): TGTGCCAGCAGCGGTATTACAGGGAGGGGCAACACAGATACGCAGTATTTT. The full variable domain, its missing parts supplied by reference TRBV5-5 and TRBJ2-3, is DAGVTQSPTHLIKTRGQQVTLRCSPISGHKSVSWYQQVLGQGPQFIFQYYEKEERGRGNFPDRFSARQFPNYSSELNVNALLLGDSALYLCASSGITGRGNTDTQYFGPGTRLTVL.

The V call is TRBV7-2, the J call TRBJ2-5; 8 nucleotides match TRBD1. This CDR3 spans 16 amino acids. Germline lookup yields CDR1 SGHTA and CDR2 FQGNSA. The V gene end was trimmed by 2 bases and the J gene end by 9 bases; junction bases not matched to a gene: 14. As DNA, the CDR3 is TGTGCCAGCAGCTTAAAGGGGAGGACAGGGAAGAGGGCCCAGTACTTC. Translated, it gives CASSLKGRTGKRAQYF.

The chain uses TRBV6-5 and TRBJ2-1; 10 bases map to TRBD2. The V segment lost 6 bases and the J segment 9 bases; nucleotides outside the gene matches: 11. Looked up from germline, CDR1 is MNHEY and CDR2 is SVGAGI. CDR3 length: 15 amino acids. The chain's CDR3 is CASRVPGLASGEQFF. The CDR3 DNA follows: TGTGCCAGCAGGGTACCGGGACTAGCGAGTGGTGAGCAGTTCTTC.

The chain employs TRBV6-1 and TRBJ2-6; D remains unclear. Looked up from germline, CDR1 is MNHNS and CDR2 is SASEGT. This CDR3 spans 14 amino acids. V dropped 3 bases and J dropped 0 bases, with 3 bases sitting between them. Written as DNA, the CDR3 is TGTGCCAGCAGTGAGTACTCTGGGGCCAACGTCCTGACTTTC. Translating it yields CASSEYSGANVLTF.

CDR3 loop: CASSAHSGNTEAFF. The CDR3 nucleotides are TGTGCCAGCAGCGCCCATTCAGGGAACACTGAAGCTTTCTTT. V is TRBV11-2 and J is TRBJ1-1; no clear D. V shed 5 bases and J shed 1 base, with 11 bases lying between them. The length of the CDR3 is 14 residues. Germline values: CDR1 SGHAT, CDR2 FQNNGV.